One and the same sample provided the 22 T cell receptor beta chains below, sequenced in a study of blood T cell repertoires in COVID-19. TCRdb's copy holds only in-frame clones and misses some; the assay was immunoSEQ multiplex PCR. The sample lists roughly 210,000 clones; roughly 84% were seen once. Sequencing used peripheral blood. The receptors originated from a woman older than 75 with COVID-19, enrolled during active disease.

This chain connects TRBV24-1 to TRBJ2-3, with 9 bases that match TRBD1. CDR3 length: 16 residues. Unmatched junction bases numbered 4, after V lost 4 bases and J lost 0 bases. Germline CDR1 is KGHDR and CDR2 is SFDVKD. In DNA form, the CDR3 reads TGTGCCACCAGTGACCGGACAGGGGTAAGCACAGATACGCAGTATTTT. Protein: CATSDRTGVSTDTQYF.

With respect to this clone: Other DNA sequences of this sample code for an identical CDR3. The V and J genes are TRBV18 and TRBJ1-6; 9 bases align to TRBD1. The CDR3 is 15 amino acids. Looked up from germline, CDR1 is KGHSH and CDR2 is LQKENI. The V gene end was trimmed by 3 bases and the J gene end by 10 bases; junction bases not matched to a gene: 7. As DNA, the CDR3 is TGTGCCAGCTCACCTAGTACAGGGGGCAGATCACCCCTCCACTTT. Amino acid sequence: CASSPSTGGRSPLHF.

This chain links TRBV29-1 with TRBJ2-5; D may be TRBD1 (6 bases). Looked up from germline, CDR1 is SQVTM and CDR2 is ANQGSEA. There are 13 residues in the CDR3. Trimming removed 6 bases from V and 0 bases from J, with 11 bases in between. CDR3 residues: CSVTTGYQETQYF. The DNA for the CDR3 is TGCAGCGTCACCACAGGGTACCAAGAGACCCAGTACTTC. The full variable domain, in which reference TRBV29-1 and TRBJ2-5 provide the parts outside the CDR3, is SAVISQKPSRDICQRGTSLTIQCQVDSQVTMMFWYRQQPGQSLTLIATANQGSEATYESGFVIDKFPISRPNLTFSTLTVSNMSPEDSSIYLCSVTTGYQETQYFGPGTRLLVL.

This clone was seen more than once but under ten times. The V and J genes are TRBV18 and TRBJ2-5; 10 bases align to TRBD1. The V gene end was trimmed by 1 base and the J gene end by 5 bases; junction bases not matched to a gene: 13. This CDR3 contains 18 residues. Germline V gene data show CDR1 as KGHSH and CDR2 as LQKENI. CDR3 region: CASSPQLLSTGGDETQYF. The CDR3 region has the DNA TGTGCCAGCTCACCACAACTCCTTTCGACAGGGGGCGATGAGACCCAGTACTTC.

The chain combines TRBV10-3 with TRBJ1-3; 8 bases are shared with TRBD1. The CDR3 extends over 14 amino acids. V was pared by 8 bases and J by 0 bases, with 3 bases of the junction left unmatched. From germline, CDR1 is ENHRY and CDR2 SYGVKD. CDR3 sequence reads: CAISGQDSGNTIYF. The CDR3 nucleotides read TGTGCCATCTCGGGACAGGACTCTGGAAACACCATATATTTT.

The rearrangement joins TRBV3-1 (or the pseudogene TRBV3-2) to TRBJ2-7, with D possibly TRBD1 on 5 matching bases. Deletions cut 2 bases from V and 6 bases from J, with 11 bases between. Germline V gives CDR1 LGHDT, CDR2 YNNKEL (reference sequence). CDR3 size: 13 residues. The CDR3: CASSQTDSTEQYF. The CDR3 DNA follows: TGTGCCAGCAGCCAAACAGACAGTACCGAGCAGTACTTC.

The CDR3 spells CASSFKETQYF. CDR3 DNA: TGTGCCAGCAGTTTTAAAGAGACCCAGTACTTC. The gene calls are TRBV12-3 or TRBV12-4 and TRBJ2-5; the D is unclear. V was pared by 3 bases and J by 3 bases, with 2 bases between. The CDR3 contains 11 residues.

This clone was counted a single time. Other DNA variants within this sample encode the same CDR3. The chain employs TRBV7-9 and TRBJ2-3, with 9 nucleotides matching TRBD2. V trimming: 2 bases; J trimming: 0 bases; junction bases outside the gene matches: 0. CDR3 length: 15 residues. CDR1 and CDR2 from the germline V gene are SEHNR and FQNEAQ (reference sequence). The CDR3 nucleotides read TGTGCCAGCAGCTTAAGCGGGGGGAGCACAGATACGCAGTATTTT. Its translation: CASSLSGGSTDTQYF.

The V and J genes are TRBV5-1 and TRBJ2-1; D remains ambiguous. Germline CDR1 and CDR2: SGHRS and YFSETQ. V lost 1 base, J lost 2 bases, and 13 bases lay in between. The CDR3 spans 16 residues. The CDR3 nucleotides are TGCGCCAGCAGCTTGAGGCCGACTGACGCCTACAATGAGCAGTTCTTC. Encoded protein: CASSLRPTDAYNEQFF.

This rearrangement joins TRBV7-2 to TRBJ1-1; 9 nucleotides agree with TRBD1. Trimming removed 2 bases from V and 2 bases from J; junction bases left unmatched: 3. Germline CDR1 is SGHTA and CDR2 is FQGNSA. The length of the CDR3 is 15 residues. The CDR3 DNA reads TGTGCCAGCAGCTTATTGGGACAGGGCAACACTGAAGCTTTCTTT. Residues: CASSLLGQGNTEAFF.

This rearrangement joins TRBV5-4 to TRBJ2-7, with TRBD2 identical over 15 bases. Germline values: CDR1 SGHNT, CDR2 YYREEE (reference sequence). The junction had 8 bases not matched to a gene; V was cut back by 3 bases and J by 7 bases. CDR3 length equals 16 residues. CDR3 residues: CASSSRTSGGAGEQYV. In DNA, the CDR3 is TGTGCCAGCAGCTCCCGGACTAGCGGGGGGGCCGGGGAGCAGTACGTC.

J is TRBJ1-3 and V is TRBV19; TRBD1 agrees at 10 bases. This CDR3 has 19 amino acids. V lost 5 bases, J lost 0 bases, and 13 bases stayed unmatched. Per germline, CDR1 LNHDA and CDR2 SQIVND (reference sequence). This CDR3 reads CASSYRDRGVKGSGNTIYF. The DNA of the CDR3 is TGTGCCAGTAGTTACCGGGACAGGGGAGTGAAAGGCTCTGGAAACACCATATATTTT. Based on the CDR3 plus reference TRBV19 and TRBJ1-3, the full variable domain is DGGITQSPKYLFRKEGQNVTLSCEQNLNHDAMYWYRQDPGQGLRLIYYSQIVNDFQKGDIAEGYSVSREKKESFPLTVTSAQKNPTAFYLCASSYRDRGVKGSGNTIYFGEGSWLTVV.

This rearrangement joins TRBV4-2 to TRBJ2-2, with 7 nucleotides matching TRBD1. Trimming cost V 4 bases and J 5 bases; bases outside gene matches: 13. Germline-derived CDR1 and CDR2 are LGHNA and YNFKEQ. This CDR3 contains 17 residues. The CDR3 reads CASSPSSDRVVTGELFF. DNA for the CDR3: TGTGCCAGCAGCCCCTCCAGCGACAGGGTGGTGACCGGGGAGCTGTTTTTT.

This clone was seen a single time. V gene TRBV10-1 combines with J gene TRBJ1-2, with 9 bases identical to TRBD1. CDR1 WNHNN and CDR2 SYGVQD come from the germline V gene (reference sequence). V dropped 5 bases and J dropped 2; count of bases not matched to a gene: 6. CDR3 size: 15 residues. Written as DNA, the CDR3 is TGCGCCAGCAGTCGTTACAGGGGGCGCAACTATGGCTACACCTTC. Its translation: CASSRYRGRNYGYTF.

The count of this clone is one. This sequence joins TRBV18 and TRBJ2-7, with a tentative D call TRBD2 (6 bases). The CDR3 sequence is 16 residues long. From germline, CDR1 is KGHSH and CDR2 LQKENI. The germline V and J ends were trimmed by 1 base and 2 bases, with 15 bases remaining between them. This CDR3 reads CASSPLIGGVAYEQYF. DNA of the CDR3: TGTGCCAGCTCACCACTTATTGGAGGGGTTGCCTACGAGCAGTACTTC. The full variable domain, completed using reference TRBV18 and TRBJ2-7, is NAGVMQNPRHLVRRRGQEARLRCSPMKGHSHVYWYRQLPEEGLKFMVYLQKENIIDESGMPKERFSAEFPKEGPSILRIQQVVRGDSAAYFCASSPLIGGVAYEQYFGPGTRLTVT.

The chain links TRBV19 to TRBJ2-1; 9 nucleotides align to TRBD1. This CDR3 comprises 17 residues. J was trimmed by 4 bases and V by 5 bases; bases with no gene match: 12. The germline V gene encodes CDR1 LNHDA and CDR2 SQIVND (reference sequence). CDR3 protein: CASSVGTGRSPYNEQFF. The CDR3 DNA reads TGTGCCAGTAGTGTCGGGACAGGGCGGTCTCCTTACAATGAGCAGTTCTTC.

This clone was seen a single time. The V and J genes are TRBV28 and TRBJ2-2, with D perhaps matching TRBD2 (6 bases). This CDR3 contains 14 residues. Per germline, CDR1 MDHEN and CDR2 SYDVKM. Trimming stripped 3 bases from V and 6 bases from J, with 11 bases between. CDR3 DNA sequence: TGTGCCAGCAGTTTTGGCGGGGCCCCCGGGGAGCTGTTTTTT. Protein sequence: CASSFGGAPGELFF. Looking up the rest from reference TRBV28 and TRBJ2-2 gives the full variable domain: DVKVTQSSRYLVKRTGEKVFLECVQDMDHENMFWYRQDPGLGLRLIYFSYDVKMKEKGDIPEGYSVSREKKERFSLILESASTNQTSMYLCASSFGGAPGELFFGEGSRLTVL.

The chain couples TRBV30 to TRBJ1-1; D is unresolved. The CDR3 consists of 11 residues. The germline CDR1 and CDR2 sequences are GTSNPN and SVGIG (reference sequence). The germline V and J ends were trimmed by 7 bases and 1 base, with 7 bases remaining between them. In DNA, the CDR3 is TGTGCCTTTTCGAGGAACACTGAAGCTTTCTTT. This gives the protein CAFSRNTEAFF.

The genes are TRBV30 and TRBJ1-1; TRBD1 is a possible D gene (5 bases). CDR1 is GTSNPN, CDR2 SVGIG, per germline (reference sequence). V lost 4 bases to trimming and J lost 6 bases, with 21 bases between them. The CDR3 has 15 amino acids. The CDR3 is CAWTRGAGYYSEAFF. DNA for the CDR3: TGTGCCTGGACCCGCGGGGCAGGGTATTATTCTGAAGCTTTCTTT.

The rearrangement joins TRBV19 to TRBJ2-1, with D perhaps matching TRBD1 (6 bases). Germline V gives CDR1 LNHDA, CDR2 SQIVND (reference sequence). The V gene lost 3 bases and the J gene lost 5 bases, with 14 bases spanning the gap. This CDR3 spans 15 amino acids. The CDR3 region is CASSIQADSHNEQFF. In nucleotides, the CDR3 is TGTGCCAGTAGTATCCAGGCGGACAGCCACAATGAGCAGTTCTTC.

Notes on this clone: The same CDR3 arises from other DNA sequences in this sample as well. J is TRBJ1-1 and V is TRBV12-3 or TRBV12-4; D may be TRBD1 (5 bases). This CDR3 spans 13 amino acids. V shed 5 bases and J shed 1 base, with 8 bases lying between them. The CDR3 DNA reads as TGTGCCAGCAGTCTAAGGGGGAACACTGAAGCTTTCTTT. As protein: CASSLRGNTEAFF.

The J gene is TRBJ1-6, the V gene TRBV7-2; no definite D call. CDR1 SGHTA and CDR2 FQGNSA come from the germline V gene. CDR3 length: 15 amino acids. With 5 bases removed from V and 10 bases from J, the gap between germline ends came to 18 bases. The CDR3 loop is CASSPKGGGYSPLHF. The DNA for the CDR3 is TGTGCCAGCAGCCCAAAGGGTGGAGGGTACTCACCCCTCCACTTT.